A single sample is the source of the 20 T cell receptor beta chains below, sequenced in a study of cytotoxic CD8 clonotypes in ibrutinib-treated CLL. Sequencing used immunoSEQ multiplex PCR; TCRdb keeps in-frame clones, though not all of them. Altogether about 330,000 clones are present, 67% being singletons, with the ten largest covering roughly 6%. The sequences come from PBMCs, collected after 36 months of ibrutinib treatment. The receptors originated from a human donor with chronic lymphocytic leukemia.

CDR3 DNA sequence: TGCAGCGTTGGGAAAAGCCGGACTAGCGGGAGGGCCGTAATTTACAATGAGCAGTTCTTC. Its protein product is CSVGKSRTSGRAVIYNEQFF. J is TRBJ2-1 and V is TRBV29-1; TRBD2 agrees at 15 bases. Trimming removed 4 bases from V and 4 bases from J; junction bases left unmatched: 17. The CDR3 has 20 amino acids. Germline V lookup: CDR1 SQVTM, CDR2 ANQGSEA.

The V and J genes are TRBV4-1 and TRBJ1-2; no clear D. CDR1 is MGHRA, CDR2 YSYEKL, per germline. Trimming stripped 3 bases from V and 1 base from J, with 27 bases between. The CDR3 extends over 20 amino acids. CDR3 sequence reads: CASSHPFGRADYPYNYGYTF. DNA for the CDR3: TGCGCCAGCAGCCACCCTTTCGGGCGGGCAGACTATCCCTATAACTATGGCTACACCTTC.

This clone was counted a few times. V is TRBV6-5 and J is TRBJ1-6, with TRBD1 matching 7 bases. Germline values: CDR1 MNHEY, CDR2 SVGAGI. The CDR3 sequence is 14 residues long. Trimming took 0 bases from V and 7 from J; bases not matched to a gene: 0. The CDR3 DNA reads TGTGCCAGCAGTTACTCGACAGGGAATTCACCCCTCCACTTT. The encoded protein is CASSYSTGNSPLHF.

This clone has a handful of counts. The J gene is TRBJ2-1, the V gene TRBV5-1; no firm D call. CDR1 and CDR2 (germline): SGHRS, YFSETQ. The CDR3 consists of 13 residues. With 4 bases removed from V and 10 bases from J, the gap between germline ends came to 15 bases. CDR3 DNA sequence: TGCGCCAGCAGCCCCTACTACCCCCGGGAGCAGTTCTTC. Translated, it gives CASSPYYPREQFF. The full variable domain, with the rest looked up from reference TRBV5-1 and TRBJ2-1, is KAGVTQTPRYLIKTRGQQVTLSCSPISGHRSVSWYQQTPGQGLQFLFEYFSETQRNKGNFPGRFSGRQFSNSRSEMNVSTLELGDSALYLCASSPYYPREQFFGPGTRLTVL.

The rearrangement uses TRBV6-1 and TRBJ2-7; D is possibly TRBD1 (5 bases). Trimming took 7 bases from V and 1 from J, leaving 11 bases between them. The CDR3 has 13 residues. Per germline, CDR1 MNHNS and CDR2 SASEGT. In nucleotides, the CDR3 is TGTGCCAGCAACAGGCAGACTTCCTACGAGCAGTACTTC. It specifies CASNRQTSYEQYF.

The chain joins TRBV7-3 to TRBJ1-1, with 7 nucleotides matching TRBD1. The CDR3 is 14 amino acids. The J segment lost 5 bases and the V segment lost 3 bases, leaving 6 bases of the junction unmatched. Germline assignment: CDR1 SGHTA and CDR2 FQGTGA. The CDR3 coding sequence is TGTGCCAGCAGCTTTCGACAGGGTTCTACTGAAGCTTTCTTT. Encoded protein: CASSFRQGSTEAFF.

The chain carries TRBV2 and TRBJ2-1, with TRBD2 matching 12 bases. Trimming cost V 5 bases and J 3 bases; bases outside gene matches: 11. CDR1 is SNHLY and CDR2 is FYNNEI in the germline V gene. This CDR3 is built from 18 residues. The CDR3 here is CASSLRPSGGANYNEQFF. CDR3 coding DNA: TGTGCCAGCAGTCTTCGCCCTAGCGGGGGGGCCAACTACAATGAGCAGTTCTTC.

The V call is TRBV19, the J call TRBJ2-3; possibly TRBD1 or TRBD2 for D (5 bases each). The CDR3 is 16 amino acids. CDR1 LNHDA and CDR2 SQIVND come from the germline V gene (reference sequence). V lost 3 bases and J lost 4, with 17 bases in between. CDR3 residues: CASSIRREPRADTQYF. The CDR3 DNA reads TGTGCCAGTAGTATCCGCCGGGAACCCAGGGCAGATACGCAGTATTTT.

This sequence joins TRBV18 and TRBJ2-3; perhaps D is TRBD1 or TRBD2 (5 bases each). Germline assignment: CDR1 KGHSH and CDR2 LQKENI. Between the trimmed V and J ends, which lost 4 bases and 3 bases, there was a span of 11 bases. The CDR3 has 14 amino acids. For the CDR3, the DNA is TGTGCCAGCTCACGAGGGACGGCGACAGATACGCAGTATTTT. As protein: CASSRGTATDTQYF.

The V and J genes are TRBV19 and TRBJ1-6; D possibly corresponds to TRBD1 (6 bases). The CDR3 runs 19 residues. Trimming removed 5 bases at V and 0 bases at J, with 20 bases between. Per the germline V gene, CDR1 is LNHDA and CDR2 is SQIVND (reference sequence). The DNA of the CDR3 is TGTGCCAGTAGTTCCGCACGACCACAGGGTCTCTCCTATAATTCACCCCTCCACTTT. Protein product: CASSSARPQGLSYNSPLHF.

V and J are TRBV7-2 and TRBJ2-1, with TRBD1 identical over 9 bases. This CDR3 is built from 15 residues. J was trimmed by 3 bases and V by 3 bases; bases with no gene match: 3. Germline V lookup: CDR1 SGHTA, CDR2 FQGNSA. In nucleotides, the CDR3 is TGTGCCAGCAGCTTGATGGACAGGGGCTACAATGAGCAGTTCTTC. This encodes CASSLMDRGYNEQFF.

The CDR3 is CASSYPGGSGANVLTF. CDR3 coding DNA: TGTGCCAGCAGTTACCCCGGCGGTTCTGGGGCCAACGTCCTGACTTTC. The chain uses TRBV6-5 and TRBJ2-6; D is unresolved. Germline V gene lookup returns CDR1 MNHEY and CDR2 SVGAGI. Trimming stripped 2 bases from V and 1 base from J, with 9 bases between. The length of the CDR3 is 16 residues.

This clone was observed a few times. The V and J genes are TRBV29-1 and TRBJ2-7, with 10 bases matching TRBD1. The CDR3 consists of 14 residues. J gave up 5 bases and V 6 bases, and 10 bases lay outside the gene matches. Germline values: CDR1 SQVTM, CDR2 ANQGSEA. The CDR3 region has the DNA TGCAGCGTAGGTGACAGGGGGCGCGGCGACGAGCAGTACTTC. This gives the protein CSVGDRGRGDEQYF.

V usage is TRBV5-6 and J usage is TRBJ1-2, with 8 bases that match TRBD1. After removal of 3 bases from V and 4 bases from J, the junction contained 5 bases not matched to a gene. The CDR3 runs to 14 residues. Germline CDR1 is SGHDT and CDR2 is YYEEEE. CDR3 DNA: TGTGCCAGCAGCTCCATCGACAGGGGCTATGGCTACACCTTC. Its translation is CASSSIDRGYGYTF. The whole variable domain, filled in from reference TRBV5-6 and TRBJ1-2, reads DAGVTQSPTHLIKTRGQQVTLRCSPKSGHDTVSWYQQALGQGPQFIFQYYEEEERQRGNFPDRFSGHQFPNYSSELNVNALLLGDSALYLCASSSIDRGYGYTFGSGTRLTVV.

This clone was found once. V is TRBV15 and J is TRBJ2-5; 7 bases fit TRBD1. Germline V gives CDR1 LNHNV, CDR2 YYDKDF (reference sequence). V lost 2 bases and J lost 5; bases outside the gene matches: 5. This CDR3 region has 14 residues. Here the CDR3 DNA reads TGTGCCACCAGCAGAAGACAGGGTCCGGAGACCCAGTACTTC. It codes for CATSRRQGPETQYF.

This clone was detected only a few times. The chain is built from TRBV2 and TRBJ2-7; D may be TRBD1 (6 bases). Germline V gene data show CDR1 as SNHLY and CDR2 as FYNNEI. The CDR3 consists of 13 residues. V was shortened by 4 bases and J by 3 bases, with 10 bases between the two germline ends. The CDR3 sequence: CASSVTGNYEQYF. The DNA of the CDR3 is TGTGCCAGCAGTGTTACAGGGAACTACGAGCAGTACTTC. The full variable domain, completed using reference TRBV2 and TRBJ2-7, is EPEVTQTPSHQVTQMGQEVILRCVPISNHLYFYWYRQILGQKVEFLVSFYNNEISEKSEIFDDQFSVERPDGSNFTLKIRSTKLEDSAMYFCASSVTGNYEQYFGPGTRLTVT.

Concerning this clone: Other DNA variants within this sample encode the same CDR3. CDR3 nucleotide sequence: TGTGCCAGCAGCGTAGGTGGCGGGGAGCTGTTTTTT. Encoded protein: CASSVGGGELFF. The chain carries TRBV9 and TRBJ2-2; D gene ambiguous. The V end lost 0 bases, the J end lost 7 bases, and 4 bases lay between the germline ends. Germline V lookup: CDR1 SGDLS, CDR2 YYNGEE. The CDR3 is 12 amino acids.

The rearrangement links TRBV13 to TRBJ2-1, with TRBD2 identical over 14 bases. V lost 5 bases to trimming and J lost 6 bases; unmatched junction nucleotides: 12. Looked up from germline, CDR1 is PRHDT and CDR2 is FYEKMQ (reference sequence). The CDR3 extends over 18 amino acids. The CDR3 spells CASSPNPGLAGGGNEQFF. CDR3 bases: TGTGCCAGCAGCCCCAACCCCGGACTAGCGGGAGGAGGCAATGAGCAGTTCTTC.

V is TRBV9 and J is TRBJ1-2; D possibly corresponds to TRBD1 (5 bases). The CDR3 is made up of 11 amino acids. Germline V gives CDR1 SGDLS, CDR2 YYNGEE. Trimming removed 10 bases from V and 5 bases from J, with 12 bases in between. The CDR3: CAQRRGYGYTF. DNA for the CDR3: TGTGCCCAAAGGAGGGGATATGGCTACACCTTC.

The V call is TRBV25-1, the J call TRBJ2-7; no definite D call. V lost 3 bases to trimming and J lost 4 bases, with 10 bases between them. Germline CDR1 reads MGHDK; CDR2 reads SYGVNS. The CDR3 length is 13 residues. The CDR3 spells CASSDLVGYEQYF. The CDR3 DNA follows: TGTGCCAGCAGTGATTTGGTGGGGTACGAGCAGTACTTC.